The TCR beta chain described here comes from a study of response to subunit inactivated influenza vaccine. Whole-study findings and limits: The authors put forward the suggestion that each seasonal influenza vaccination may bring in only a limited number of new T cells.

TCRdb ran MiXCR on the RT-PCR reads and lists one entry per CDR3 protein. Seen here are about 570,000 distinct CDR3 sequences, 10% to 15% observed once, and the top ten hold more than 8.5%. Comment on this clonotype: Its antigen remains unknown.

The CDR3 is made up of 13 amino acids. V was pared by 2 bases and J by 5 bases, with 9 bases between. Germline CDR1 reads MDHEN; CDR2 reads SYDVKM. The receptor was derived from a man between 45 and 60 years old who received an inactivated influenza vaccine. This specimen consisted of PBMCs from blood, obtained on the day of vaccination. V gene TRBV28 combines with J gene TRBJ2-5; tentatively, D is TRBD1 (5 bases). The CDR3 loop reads CASSLGALETQYF. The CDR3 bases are TGTGCCAGCAGTTTAGGGGCGCTGGAGACCCAGTACTTC.